The 15 T cell receptor beta chains listed next were all sequenced from one sample in a study of CD8+CD57+ T cells in acquired aplastic anemia. The template used for profiling TCR beta VDJ and CDR3 was genomic DNA. Using its own MiXCR run on the reads, TCRdb lists one record per CDR3 protein. The table lists hundreds of thousands of distinct CDR3 sequences, approximately 58% of them singletons. Sequenced patients had shown CD8+CD57+ cell expansion by flow cytometry. Material for sequencing was sorted CD4+, CD8+, or CD8+CD57+ T cells (not recorded which) from PBMCs. The source of these receptors is a human donor with aplastic anemia.

The V call is TRBV6-2 or TRBV6-3, the J call TRBJ2-2; a possible D gene is TRBD1 (7 bases). From germline, CDR1 is MNHEY and CDR2 SVGEGT. Trimming shortened V by 2 bases and J by 0 bases, and 10 bases separated the two germline ends. This CDR3 has 16 amino acids. In DNA form, the CDR3 reads TGTGCCAGCAGTTACGGGGGGACAGCGAACACCGGGGAGCTGTTTTTT. It translates to CASSYGGTANTGELFF.

This chain joins TRBV12-3 or TRBV12-4 and TRBJ1-5; 7 bases map to TRBD1. This CDR3 spans 14 amino acids. V was clipped by 6 bases and J by 7 bases; unmatched bases: 9. The CDR3: CASSRTGSGQPQHF. In DNA, the CDR3 is TGTGCCAGCAGCAGGACAGGTTCGGGCCAGCCCCAGCATTTT.

V gene TRBV7-2 combines with J gene TRBJ1-6; D is uncertain. Per the germline V gene, CDR1 is SGHTA and CDR2 is FQGNSA. V lost 1 base and J lost 13, with 11 bases in between. The CDR3 is 13 amino acids. CDR3 protein: CASSLGGVMPLHF. For the CDR3, the DNA is TGTGCCAGCAGCTTAGGCGGGGTGATGCCCCTCCACTTT.

This clonotype was seen repeatedly, ten times or more. V is TRBV5-1 and J is TRBJ2-1, with 7 positions matching TRBD2. The trim removed 5 bases at V and 5 bases at J, leaving 10 bases unmatched. CDR3 length: 15 amino acids. The germline V gene has CDR1 SGHRS and CDR2 YFSETQ. CDR3: CASREEGGPNNEQFF. In nucleotides, the CDR3 is TGCGCCAGCAGGGAGGAGGGAGGGCCCAACAATGAGCAGTTCTTC.

Ten or more counts support this clonotype. The chain couples TRBV11-2 to TRBJ1-1; D remains ambiguous. Germline V lookup: CDR1 SGHAT, CDR2 FQNNGV. The CDR3 is 12 amino acids. The V end lost 0 bases, the J end lost 8 bases, and 7 bases lay between the germline ends. The CDR3 region is CASSLDLGEAFF. In nucleotides, the CDR3 is TGTGCCAGCAGCTTAGATCTGGGAGAAGCTTTCTTT.

In regard to this clonotype: The conserved final phenylalanine or tryptophan is absent from the CDR3, which likely points to a read error. This sequence joins TRBV5-1 and TRBJ2-1; 12 bases are shared with TRBD2. This CDR3 spans 19 amino acids. Germline values: CDR1 SGHRS, CDR2 YFSETQ. CDR3 sequence (DNA): TGTGCCGGCGTGCGGGTGTCTAGCGGGAGGGCAAGCTCCTACAATGAGCAGTTCCTC. Protein product: CAGVRVSSGRASSYNEQFL.

The chain joins TRBV4-1 to TRBJ1-1; D not certain. Per the germline V gene, CDR1 is MGHRA and CDR2 is YSYEKL. Trimming took 3 bases from V and 10 from J, leaving 18 bases between them. The CDR3 has 14 amino acids. DNA of the CDR3: TGCGCCAGCAGCCAGGTTGGCGGTCTTATTTTAGCTTTCTTT. Protein sequence: CASSQVGGLILAFF.

This clonotype came up a few times. The V gene is TRBV24-1, the J gene TRBJ2-1; 7 nucleotides match TRBD2. Germline-derived CDR1 and CDR2 are KGHDR and SFDVKD. The junction had 10 bases not matched to a gene; V was cut back by 1 base and J by 8 bases. This CDR3 is built from 16 residues. CDR3 in DNA: TGTGCCACCAGTGATTTTCGAGGGAGGGCTAGCGATGAGCAGTTCTTC. It codes for CATSDFRGRASDEQFF.

The V gene is TRBV20-1, the J gene TRBJ1-2; D unresolved. The germline V gene encodes CDR1 DFQATT and CDR2 SNEGSKA (reference sequence). The CDR3 covers 11 residues. CDR3 in amino acids: CTAGGNYGYTF. CDR3 coding DNA: TGCACCGCAGGAGGGAACTATGGCTACACCTTC.

This clonotype was recorded many times. The rearrangement joins TRBV20-1 to TRBJ1-2, with D unresolved. Germline assignment: CDR1 DFQATT and CDR2 SNEGSKA (reference sequence). The length of the CDR3 is 13 residues. Trimming stripped 6 bases from V and 0 bases from J, with 11 bases between. DNA for the CDR3: TGCAGTGCCCTTCACACGGCTAACTATGGCTACACCTTC. Protein sequence: CSALHTANYGYTF.

V is TRBV20-1 and J is TRBJ1-6; D call uncertain. Trimming stripped 6 bases from V and 0 bases from J, with 6 bases between. This CDR3 is built from 13 residues. The germline gives CDR1 DFQATT, CDR2 SNEGSKA (reference sequence). The CDR3 loop reads CSAWSSYNSPLHF. The CDR3 DNA is TGCAGTGCCTGGAGCTCCTATAATTCACCCCTCCACTTT.

The chain combines TRBV7-2 with TRBJ2-5, with 12 bases identical to TRBD2. The CDR3 is 15 residues long. Trimming cost V 3 bases and J 5 bases; bases outside gene matches: 4. Per the germline V gene, CDR1 is SGHTA and CDR2 is FQGNSA. This CDR3 is CASSLTGLAGETQYF. Here the CDR3 DNA reads TGTGCCAGCAGCTTGACGGGACTAGCGGGCGAGACCCAGTACTTC.

In its sample, this clonotype was seen many times. V usage is TRBV30 and J usage is TRBJ1-6; 7 bases line up with TRBD1. The CDR3 is 14 amino acids. V shed 3 bases and J 7 bases; nucleotides not matched to a gene: 6. The germline CDR1 and CDR2 sequences are GTSNPN and SVGIG (reference sequence). CDR3 DNA: TGTGCCTGGAGGCGACAGGGTAGGAATTCACCCCTCCACTTT. It is translated as CAWRRQGRNSPLHF.

As DNA, the CDR3 is TGTGCCAGCAGCCACCGGGACAGGAAGAACTATGGCTACACCTTC. Translated, it gives CASSHRDRKNYGYTF. This chain links TRBV5-8 with TRBJ1-2, with TRBD1 identical over 8 bases. V lost 4 bases and J lost 2; bases outside the gene matches: 7. Germline values: CDR1 SGHTS, CDR2 YDEGEE. This CDR3 is 15 amino acids long.

The rearrangement uses TRBV20-1 and TRBJ2-3; 8 bases map to TRBD2. Germline V gene lookup returns CDR1 DFQATT and CDR2 SNEGSKA (reference sequence). V lost 5 bases to trimming and J lost 0 bases; unmatched junction nucleotides: 7. The CDR3 length is 15 residues. CDR3 region: CSASIAGSSTDTQYF. For the CDR3, the DNA is TGCAGTGCTTCGATAGCGGGGTCTAGCACAGATACGCAGTATTTT.